Sequencing of this T cell receptor beta chain was carried out in a study of shared clonotypes between healthy human individuals. Study details: Sampling drew on donors who were a couple of women and three men aged 18 to 49.

Study-wide results and limits: Donor scarcity curtailed the genetic and exposure-history diversity represented herein.

Assay execution took place at the deep level. Assay used: immunoSEQ multiplex PCR; TCRdb lists only in-frame clones, some missing. This table has some 2,000,000 clones, 85% to 95% appearing once. All the donors were Caucasian adults who lived in Nashville, Tennessee. A word on this clone: Its antigen remains unidentified.

This clonotype originated in a man between 18 and 29 years old in good health. Sequenced: naive CD4+ T cells sorted from blood. The subset denotes: CD45RA+ positively selected.

The CDR3 DNA sequence: TGTGCCAGCAGTTTATTCGGCCCACCTTCTCGTGGCTATGGCTACACCTTC. It translates to CASSLFGPPSRGYGYTF. The rearrangement uses TRBV28 and TRBJ1-2; D call uncertain. The CDR3 sequence is 17 residues long. Deletions cut 1 base from V and 4 bases from J, with 19 bases between. The germline V gene has CDR1 MDHEN and CDR2 SYDVKM.